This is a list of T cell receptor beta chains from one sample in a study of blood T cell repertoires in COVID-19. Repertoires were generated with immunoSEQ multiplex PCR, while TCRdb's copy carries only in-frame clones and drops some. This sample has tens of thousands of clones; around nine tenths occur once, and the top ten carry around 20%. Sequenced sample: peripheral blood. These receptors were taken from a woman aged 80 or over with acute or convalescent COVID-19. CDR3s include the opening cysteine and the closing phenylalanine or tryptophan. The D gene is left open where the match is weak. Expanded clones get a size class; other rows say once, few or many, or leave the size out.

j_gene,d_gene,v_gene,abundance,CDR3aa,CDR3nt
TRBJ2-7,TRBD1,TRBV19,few,CASSMYRDRDYEQYF,TGTGCCAGTAGTATGTACCGGGACAGGGACTACGAGCAGTACTTC
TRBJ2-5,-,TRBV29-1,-,CSVRQGKGETQYF,TGCAGCGTTCGGCAGGGTAAGGGGGAGACCCAGTACTTC
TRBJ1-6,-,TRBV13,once,CASRRTELADSPLHF,TGTGCCAGCCGCCGGACAGAGCTCGCCGATTCACCCCTCCACTTT
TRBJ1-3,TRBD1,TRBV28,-,CASSSTGAGNTIYF,TGTGCCAGCAGTTCCACAGGGGCTGGAAACACCATATATTTT
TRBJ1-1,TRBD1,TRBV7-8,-,CASSLRGRDTEAFF,TGTGCCAGCAGCCTCAGGGGGAGAGACACTGAAGCTTTCTTT
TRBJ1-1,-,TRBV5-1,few,CASSLAVSTEAFF,TGCGCCAGCAGCTTGGCCGTGTCCACTGAAGCTTTCTTT
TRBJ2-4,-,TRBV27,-,CASSLSQAGKIQYF,TGTGCCAGCAGTTTATCACAGGCGGGGAAGATTCAGTACTTC
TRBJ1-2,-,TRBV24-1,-,CATSPTANYGYTF,TGTGCCACCAGCCCAACAGCTAACTATGGCTACACCTTC
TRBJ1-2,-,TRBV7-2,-,CASSQGPRGRGYTF,TGTGCCAGCAGCCAAGGGCCGCGGGGAAGGGGCTACACCTTC
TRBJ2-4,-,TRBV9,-,CASSEPGRDIQYF,TGTGCCAGCAGCGAGCCGGGGAGAGACATTCAGTACTTC
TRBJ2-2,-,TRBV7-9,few,CASSLGGGPGELFF,TGTGCCAGCAGCTTAGGTGGGGGCCCCGGGGAGCTGTTTTTT
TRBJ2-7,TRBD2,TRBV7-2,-,CASSLLAGAHGEQYF,TGTGCCAGCAGCCTACTAGCGGGGGCTCATGGCGAGCAGTACTTC
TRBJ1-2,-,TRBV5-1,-,CASSPNPGRSGYTF,TGCGCCAGCAGCCCTAACCCAGGGAGGAGTGGCTACACCTTC
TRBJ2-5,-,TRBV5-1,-,CASSSQGSQETQYF,TGCGCCAGCAGCTCGCAGGGGTCCCAAGAGACCCAGTACTTC
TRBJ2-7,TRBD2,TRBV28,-,CASQVYGAGGPTREQYF,TGTGCCAGCCAAGTTTATGGAGCGGGGGGGCCTACGAGAGAGCAGTACTTC
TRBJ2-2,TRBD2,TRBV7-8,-,CASSFPGSLAGTGELFF,TGTGCCAGCAGCTTCCCGGGAAGTCTAGCGGGGACCGGGGAGCTGTTTTTT
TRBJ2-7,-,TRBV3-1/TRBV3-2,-,CASSLSSYEQYF,TGTGCCAGCAGCCTTAGCTCCTACGAGCAGTACTTC
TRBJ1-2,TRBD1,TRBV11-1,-,CASSPRQGRDYGYTF,TGTGCCAGCAGCCCACGACAGGGAAGGGACTATGGCTACACCTTC
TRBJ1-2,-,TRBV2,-,CASGGGYYGYTF,TGTGCCAGCGGGGGAGGCTACTATGGCTACACCTTC
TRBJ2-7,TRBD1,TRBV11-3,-,CASSLYSTGPYGYEQYF,TGTGCCAGCAGCTTATACTCGACAGGGCCCTACGGCTACGAGCAGTACTTC
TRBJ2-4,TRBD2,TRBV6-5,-,CASSSGYRLAKNIQYF,TGTGCCAGCAGTTCCGGGTACAGACTAGCCAAAAACATTCAGTACTTT
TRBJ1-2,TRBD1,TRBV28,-,CASSLDRALGGYGYTF,TGTGCCAGCAGTCTCGACAGGGCTCTAGGGGGCTATGGCTACACCTTC
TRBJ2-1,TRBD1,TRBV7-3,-,CASSPGTGLGEQFF,TGTGCCAGCAGCCCCGGGACAGGGTTGGGTGAGCAGTTCTTC
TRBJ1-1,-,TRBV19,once,CASSKIGPQGEAFF,TGTGCCAGTAGCAAAATAGGACCTCAGGGTGAAGCTTTCTTT
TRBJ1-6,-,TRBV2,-,CASKGDKKSPLHF,TGTGCCAGCAAGGGGGACAAGAAATCACCCCTCCACTTT
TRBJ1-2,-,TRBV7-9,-,CASSLETGNGYTF,TGTGCCAGCAGCTTAGAAACAGGGAATGGCTACACCTTC
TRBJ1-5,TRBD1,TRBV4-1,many,CASSQDRGYQPQHF,TGCGCCAGCAGCCAAGACAGGGGGTACCAGCCCCAGCATTTT
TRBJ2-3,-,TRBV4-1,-,CASSQDWQISYTQYF,TGCGCCAGCAGCCAAGATTGGCAGATTTCCTATACGCAGTATTTT
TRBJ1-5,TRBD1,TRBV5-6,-,CASSYRQGYSMNQPQHF,TGTGCCAGCAGCTATAGACAGGGGTATAGCATGAATCAGCCCCAGCATTTT
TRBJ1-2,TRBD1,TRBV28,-,CASSSTGGSDYGYTF,TGTGCCAGCAGCTCGACAGGGGGAAGTGACTATGGCTACACCTTC
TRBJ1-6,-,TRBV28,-,CASSSPQVRSPLHF,TGTGCCAGCAGTTCCCCCCAGGTACGGTCACCCCTCCACTTT
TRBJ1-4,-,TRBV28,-,CASIQQGGKLFF,TGTGCCAGCATCCAACAGGGTGGAAAACTGTTTTTT
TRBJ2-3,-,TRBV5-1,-,CASSSEDSDGGTDTQYF,TGCGCCAGCAGCTCCGAAGACAGTGATGGGGGCACAGATACGCAGTATTTT
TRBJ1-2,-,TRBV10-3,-,CAISEQGNYGYTF,TGTGCCATCAGTGAACAGGGTAACTATGGCTACACCTTC
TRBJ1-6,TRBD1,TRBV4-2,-,CASSYPGQGYNSPLHF,TGTGCCAGCAGCTATCCGGGACAGGGTTATAATTCACCCCTCCACTTT
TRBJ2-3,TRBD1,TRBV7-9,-,CASSPRTGEGTDTQYF,TGTGCCAGCAGCCCCCGGACAGGAGAGGGCACAGATACGCAGTATTTT
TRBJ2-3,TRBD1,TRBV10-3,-,CATTGADTQYF,TGTGCCACTACAGGGGCCGATACGCAGTATTTT
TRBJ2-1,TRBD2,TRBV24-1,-,CATSDSSGGAYNEQFF,TGTGCCACCAGTGATTCTAGCGGGGGGGCCTACAATGAGCAGTTCTTC
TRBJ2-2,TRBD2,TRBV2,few,CASTPIAGDTGELFF,TGTGCCAGCACACCTATAGCGGGGGACACCGGGGAGCTGTTTTTT
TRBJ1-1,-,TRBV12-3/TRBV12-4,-,CASLQVLNTEAFF,TGTGCCAGCCTACAGGTTTTGAACACTGAAGCTTTCTTT
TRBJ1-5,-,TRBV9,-,CASSVDGQMGQPQHF,TGTGCCAGCAGCGTAGATGGACAGATGGGACAGCCCCAGCATTTT
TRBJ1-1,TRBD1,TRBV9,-,CASSVGIGDRGVNTEAFF,TGTGCCAGCAGCGTAGGGATAGGAGACAGGGGAGTGAACACTGAAGCTTTCTTT
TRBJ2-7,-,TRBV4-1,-,CASSQEAKGTYEQYF,TGCGCCAGCAGCCAAGAGGCCAAGGGGACCTACGAGCAGTACTTC
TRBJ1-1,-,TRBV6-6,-,CASSPQGAAFF,TGTGCCAGCAGCCCACAGGGCGCGGCTTTCTTT
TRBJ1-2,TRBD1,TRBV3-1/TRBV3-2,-,CASSALTGTVKMGIYGYTF,TGTGCCAGCAGCGCCCTCACCGGGACAGTGAAAATGGGTATCTATGGCTACACCTTC
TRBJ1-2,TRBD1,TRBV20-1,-,CSARQGRGYTF,TGCAGTGCCAGACAGGGAAGAGGCTACACCTTC
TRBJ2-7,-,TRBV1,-,CTSSPRGDDEQYF,TGCACCAGCAGCCCCAGGGGAGACGACGAGCAGTACTTC
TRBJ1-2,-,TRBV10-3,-,CAISLQGTNYGYTF,TGTGCCATCAGTTTGCAGGGGACCAACTATGGCTACACCTTC
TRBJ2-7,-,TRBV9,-,CASSPMGAGLSYEQYF,TGTGCCAGCAGCCCTATGGGGGCAGGGCTGAGCTACGAGCAGTACTTC
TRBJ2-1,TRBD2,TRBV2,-,CASSSSGTSGVNEQFF,TGTGCCAGCAGCTCCTCCGGGACTAGCGGGGTGAATGAGCAGTTCTTC
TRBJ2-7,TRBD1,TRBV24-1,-,CATSSSLTGNEQYF,TGTGCCACCAGCAGTTCCTTGACAGGGAACGAGCAGTACTTC
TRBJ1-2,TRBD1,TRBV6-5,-,CASSRTTGNYGYTF,TGTGCCAGCAGTCGAACGACAGGGAACTATGGCTACACCTTC
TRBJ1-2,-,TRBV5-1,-,CASSGGGLGYTF,TGCGCCAGCAGCGGGGGGGGCCTTGGCTACACCTTC